What follows is one TCR beta chain and its context. What it binds is not known. The data are from a study of shared clonotypes between healthy human individuals. Notes on the study in general: The study found about 5.1% of naive CD4 clonotypes shared across several donors. A limitation of the genetic and exposure-history diversity represented arose from few donors.

Terminally differentiated effector memory CD45RA+ cells were left out of the naive CD8 fraction, which was CD45RO-negative and positively selected for CCR7. The authors distributed each subset's genomic DNA evenly over several immunoSEQ plates. TCRdb's table, derived via immunoSEQ multiplex PCR, lists solely in-frame clones and lacks some. The data hold around 2.1 million clones, with about 93% observed a single time. This CDR3 is built from 15 residues. The germline gives CDR1 SGHAT, CDR2 FQNNGV. The ends were cut back, 3 bases at V and 2 bases at J, with 11 bases in the middle. This clonotype was sampled from a man between 18 and 35 years old in good health. Some clones in this sample may be carry-over from other donors' samples. The sequenced sample consisted of naive CD8+ T cells from PBMCs. V is TRBV11-2 and J is TRBJ1-5, with D possibly being TRBD1 (5 bases). For the CDR3, the DNA is TGTGCCAGCAGCTTTGGGCCGGGGGGCAATCAGCCCCAGCATTTT. Amino acid sequence: CASSFGPGGNQPQHF.